A single sample gave rise to the 15 T cell receptor beta chains below, sequenced in a study of control samples from healthy donors and cancer patients. Profiled with immunoSEQ multiplex PCR; TCRdb holds only in-frame clones, not every one. Among just under 100,000 clones listed, 90% to 95% were seen once. Sequencing was performed on blood. Source of these receptors: a man in his late teens or twenties in good health.

The rearrangement uses TRBV6-2 or TRBV6-3 and TRBJ1-5; D remains ambiguous. The CDR3 has 16 residues. V was clipped by 2 bases and J by 0 bases, with 11 bases between them. Per germline, CDR1 MNHEY and CDR2 SVGEGT. The CDR3 region has the DNA TGTGCCAGCAGTTACGGAGGTACAGCTAGCAATCAGCCCCAGCATTTT. Its translation: CASSYGGTASNQPQHF.

The chain has TRBV7-2 and TRBJ1-3; possibly TRBD1 for D (5 bases). The CDR3 has 16 amino acids. The germline V and J ends were trimmed by 3 bases and 4 bases, with 16 bases remaining between them. From germline, CDR1 is SGHTA and CDR2 FQGNSA. The CDR3 DNA sequence: TGTGCCAGCAGCTTGGGGCTCCGGGGAACAGGAAACACCATATATTTT. This sequence encodes CASSLGLRGTGNTIYF. Combining the CDR3 with reference TRBV7-2 and TRBJ1-3 gives the whole variable domain GAGVSQSPSNKVTEKGKDVELRCDPISGHTALYWYRQSLGQGLEFLIYFQGNSAPDKSGLPSDRFSAERTGGSVSTLTIQRTQQEDSAVYLCASSLGLRGTGNTIYFGEGSWLTVV.

This chain links TRBV7-6 with TRBJ2-7; maybe TRBD2 (6 bases). The CDR3 is 16 amino acids. The germline gives CDR1 SGHVS, CDR2 FNYEAQ. With 5 bases removed from V and 0 bases from J, the gap between germline ends came to 17 bases. CDR3 bases: TGTGCCAGCAGCGTTGGGACTTCTCAACCCTCCTACGAGCAGTACTTC. As protein: CASSVGTSQPSYEQYF. Full variable domain (missing parts from reference TRBV7-6 and TRBJ2-7): GAGVSQSPRYKVTKRGQDVALRCDPISGHVSLYWYRQALGQGPEFLTYFNYEAQQDKSGLPNDRFSAERPEGSISTLTIQRTEQRDSAMYRCASSVGTSQPSYEQYFGPGTRLTVT.

This sequence joins TRBV6-5 and TRBJ2-7, with D tentatively TRBD1 (5 bases). Germline values: CDR1 MNHEY, CDR2 SVGAGI. Trimming took off 6 bases at V and 3 bases at J, with 12 bases between the two ends. The CDR3 loop spans 13 amino acids. The CDR3 DNA sequence: TGTGCCAGCAGCGACAGCATATACTACGAGCAGTACTTC. Amino acids: CASSDSIYYEQYF.

In this sample, this clone turned up once. The chain carries TRBV15 and TRBJ2-7; D assignment may be TRBD1 or TRBD2 (5 bases each). CDR3 length: 18 residues. Germline assignment: CDR1 LNHNV and CDR2 YYDKDF (reference sequence). V gave up 0 bases and J gave up 6 bases, with 24 bases separating them. The CDR3 coding sequence is TGTGCCACCAGCAGAGACCCCCCCGGGGCCAGGAGCTTTGGCGAGCAGTACTTC. Translated: CATSRDPPGARSFGEQYF.

In its sample, this clone was seen once. The chain links TRBV2 to TRBJ1-4; possible D gene TRBD1, 5 bases. Deletions cut 8 bases from V and 4 bases from J, with 14 bases between. CDR1 and CDR2 (germline): SNHLY, FYNNEI. The CDR3 covers 14 residues. The CDR3 bases are TGTGCCAGCGTAAAGGACACGAGTAATGAAAAACTGTTTTTT. This translates into CASVKDTSNEKLFF.

The chain combines TRBV7-9 with TRBJ2-1, with 10 bases that match TRBD2. The ends lost 4 bases at V and 8 bases at J; junction bases unmatched: 8. Germline lookup yields CDR1 SEHNR and CDR2 FQNEAQ (reference sequence). This CDR3 comprises 15 residues. CDR3 bases: TGTGCCAGCAGCTGGGGGCTAGCGGGGGTCGATGAGCAGTTCTTC. Protein product: CASSWGLAGVDEQFF.

The gene calls are TRBV4-1 and TRBJ1-4, with D possibly matching TRBD1 (5 bases). Trimming removed 6 bases from V and 8 bases from J, with 10 bases in between. Germline loops: CDR1 MGHRA, CDR2 YSYEKL. This CDR3 spans 12 amino acids. CDR3 sequence (DNA): TGCGCCAGCAGGCAGGGATGGGAAAAACTGTTTTTT. Amino acids: CASRQGWEKLFF.

J is TRBJ2-2 and V is TRBV5-4; 7 bases align to TRBD2. Germline-derived CDR1 and CDR2 are SGHNT and YYREEE (reference sequence). The CDR3 is made up of 16 amino acids. Trimming cost V 4 bases and J 0 bases; bases outside gene matches: 6. CDR3 loop: CASSARDYSNTGELFF. CDR3 DNA: TGTGCCAGCAGCGCCAGGGACTACTCGAACACCGGGGAGCTGTTTTTT.

The chain joins TRBV3-1 (or the pseudogene TRBV3-2) to TRBJ1-1, with D possibly matching TRBD1 (5 bases). V gave up 1 base and J gave up 4 bases, with 7 bases separating them. Germline CDR1 reads LGHDT; CDR2 reads YNNKEL (reference sequence). CDR3 length: 13 residues. This chain's CDR3 is CASSQVGGTEAFF. As DNA, the CDR3 is TGTGCCAGCAGCCAAGTCGGGGGCACTGAAGCTTTCTTT.

The chain carries TRBV4-1 and TRBJ1-1; D is perhaps TRBD1 (6 bases). Trimming shortened V by 10 bases and J by 0 bases, and 15 bases separated the two germline ends. The CDR3 loop spans 14 amino acids. The germline V gene encodes CDR1 MGHRA and CDR2 YSYEKL. DNA for the CDR3: TGCGCCACCACGACAGGAATTATGAACACTGAAGCTTTCTTT. Translation gives CATTTGIMNTEAFF.

This sequence joins TRBV7-9 and TRBJ2-7, with TRBD1 matching 7 bases. CDR1 is SEHNR and CDR2 is FQNEAQ in the germline V gene (reference sequence). The CDR3 totals 16 residues. After removal of 4 bases from V and 5 bases from J, the junction contained 14 bases not matched to a gene. CDR3 sequence reads: CASSSPGTDSPHEQYF. CDR3 sequence (DNA): TGTGCCAGCAGCTCTCCCGGGACAGACTCTCCCCACGAGCAGTACTTC.

The chain joins TRBV30 to TRBJ1-2; D not resolved. The CDR3 loop spans 13 amino acids. Germline V lookup: CDR1 GTSNPN, CDR2 SVGIG (reference sequence). V dropped 0 bases and J dropped 7 bases, with 12 bases sitting between them. CDR3 protein: CAWSVAVGSGYTF. The CDR3 coding sequence is TGTGCCTGGAGTGTAGCTGTTGGGAGTGGCTACACCTTC.

This chain uses TRBV20-1 with TRBJ1-2; D remains ambiguous. This CDR3 is built from 11 residues. Trimming left V 0 bases short and J 7 bases short, with 6 bases between. Germline V gene sequence: CDR1 DFQATT, CDR2 SNEGSKA (reference sequence). CDR3 DNA: TGCAGTGCTAGAGATGGAGGTGGCTACACCTTC. Translating gives CSARDGGGYTF.

This chain links TRBV19 with TRBJ1-4; 8 positions match TRBD1. V dropped 7 bases and J dropped 0; count of bases not matched to a gene: 13. This CDR3 is 18 amino acids long. CDR1 is LNHDA, CDR2 SQIVND, per germline (reference sequence). In nucleotides, the CDR3 is TGTGCCAGTACCCAAGGGACAGGACACACCTCAACTAATGAAAAACTGTTTTTT. Translation gives CASTQGTGHTSTNEKLFF.